These 18 T cell receptor beta chains came from one sample sequenced in a study of blood T cell repertoires in COVID-19 (dated by TCRdb to 2019 to 2021). Libraries were prepared through the immunoSEQ multiplex PCR assay. Entries here come from immuneACCESS through TCRdb and include only in-frame sequences with V and J called. Some clones fail to appear in such tables; in the studies checked, an unresolved V gene covers under half of the shortfall, and the cause of the remainder is unknown. The sample contains around 250,000 clones, under 90% of them found a single time. The top ten clones comprise 8.6% of the sample. Sequencing used peripheral blood. Receptors originate from a human donor in a cohort sampled during active COVID-19.

This clone was counted between two and nine times. The chain has TRBV5-1 and TRBJ1-1; 7 nucleotides align to TRBD1. CDR3 length: 15 residues. Unmatched junction bases numbered 8, after V lost 4 bases and J lost 2 bases. In germline, CDR1 is SGHRS, CDR2 YFSETQ. The chain's CDR3 is CASSHVTGPNTEAFF. CDR3 DNA: TGCGCCAGCAGCCACGTGACAGGGCCTAACACTGAAGCTTTCTTT.

The chain recombines TRBV7-9 with TRBJ1-2; 7 bases agree with TRBD1. J gave up 11 bases and V 4 bases, and 13 bases lay outside the gene matches. The CDR3 loop spans 14 amino acids. Germline values: CDR1 SEHNR, CDR2 FQNEAQ (reference sequence). CDR3 amino acids: CASSSPGTAYSYTF. For the CDR3, the DNA is TGTGCCAGCAGCTCCCCGGGGACAGCCTATTCGTACACCTTC. Full variable domain (remainder filled in from reference TRBV7-9 and TRBJ1-2): DTGVSQNPRHKITKRGQNVTFRCDPISEHNRLYWYRQTLGQGPEFLTYFQNEAQLEKSRLLSDRFSAERPKGSFSTLEIQRTEQGDSAMYLCASSSPGTAYSYTFGSGTRLTVV.

The rearrangement joins TRBV5-8 to TRBJ2-5; D not resolved. Germline V lookup: CDR1 SGHTS, CDR2 YDEGEE. The CDR3 has 13 amino acids. Trimming removed 2 bases from V and 5 bases from J, with 10 bases in between. The CDR3, as DNA: TGTGCCAGCAGCTTAGAGACTTGGGAGACCCAGTACTTC. Protein: CASSLETWETQYF.

This clone has only one observation. This chain joins TRBV6-5 and TRBJ1-4; TRBD1 is a possible D gene (5 bases). This CDR3 has 13 amino acids. V was clipped by 0 bases and J by 11 bases, with 10 bases between them. Per germline, CDR1 MNHEY and CDR2 SVGAGI. The CDR3 reads CASSYSSGGKLFF. The CDR3 DNA reads TGTGCCAGCAGTTACTCGAGCGGGGGTAAACTGTTTTTT.

CDR3 DNA sequence: TGCGCCAGCAGCCCCACAAAGTTGAACACTGAAGCTTTCTTT. Protein: CASSPTKLNTEAFF. This chain connects TRBV4-1 to TRBJ1-1; unclear D gene. Germline V gives CDR1 MGHRA, CDR2 YSYEKL. The CDR3 is made up of 14 amino acids. V was pared by 4 bases and J by 0 bases, with 9 bases between.

V and J are TRBV7-9 and TRBJ2-7; 7 bases are a match to TRBD1. This CDR3 is 16 amino acids long. V shed 5 bases, J shed 5 bases, and the junction held 15 bases outside the gene matches. Germline V gene data show CDR1 as SEHNR and CDR2 as FQNEAQ (reference sequence). For the CDR3, the DNA is TGTGCCAGCAGCCCACTCATGGGGACAGATATCGACGAGCAGTACTTC. This encodes CASSPLMGTDIDEQYF.

This clone was seen just once. The chain is built from TRBV11-2 and TRBJ1-1, with a possible D match to TRBD1 (6 bases). CDR3 size: 15 residues. Deletions cut 4 bases from V and 4 bases from J, with 16 bases between. Looked up from germline, CDR1 is SGHAT and CDR2 is FQNNGV. The CDR3 protein is CASSSLTGRGTEAFF. The DNA for the CDR3 is TGTGCCAGCAGCTCCTTGACAGGCCGGGGCACTGAAGCTTTCTTT.

The chain combines TRBV11-2 with TRBJ2-7, with 12 nucleotides matching TRBD2. Trimming removed 5 bases from V and 3 bases from J; junction bases left unmatched: 8. This CDR3 comprises 16 residues. In germline, CDR1 is SGHAT, CDR2 FQNNGV. The CDR3 nucleotides are TGTGCCAGCAGCCCCCGGACTAGCGGGAACATCTACGAGCAGTACTTC. Translating gives CASSPRTSGNIYEQYF.

The J gene is TRBJ1-2, the V gene TRBV3-1 (or the pseudogene TRBV3-2); D perhaps matches TRBD1 (6 bases). Germline V gene data show CDR1 as LGHDT and CDR2 as YNNKEL (reference sequence). The CDR3 spans 15 residues. The V end lost 3 bases, the J end lost 2 bases, and 13 bases lay between the germline ends. The CDR3 bases are TGTGCCAGCAGCCAGACCAGCAGGGGAAACTATGGCTACACCTTC. Residues: CASSQTSRGNYGYTF.

The chain carries TRBV7-9 and TRBJ2-2, with a tentative D call TRBD2 (5 bases). V shed 8 bases and J shed 7 bases, with 8 bases lying between them. Germline CDR1 SEHNR, CDR2 FQNEAQ (reference sequence). This CDR3 region has 11 residues. Here the CDR3 DNA reads TGTGCCAGCGTCGGGAACGGGGAGCTGTTTTTT. This gives the protein CASVGNGELFF.

This clone has only a few counts. This rearrangement joins TRBV6-5 to TRBJ1-4; D possibly corresponds to TRBD1 (6 bases). CDR3 length: 13 amino acids. Germline V lookup: CDR1 MNHEY, CDR2 SVGAGI. V was clipped by 5 bases and J by 8 bases, with 12 bases between them. This CDR3 is CASSKFTGEKLFF. DNA for the CDR3: TGTGCCAGCAGTAAATTTACAGGGGAAAAACTGTTTTTT.

The chain employs TRBV27 and TRBJ1-2, with D possibly matching TRBD1 (6 bases). Germline lookup yields CDR1 MNHEY and CDR2 SMNVEV (reference sequence). The CDR3 is made up of 10 amino acids. The CDR3 sequence: CEDRNYGYTF. For the CDR3, the DNA is TGTGAGGACAGAAACTATGGCTACACCTTC.

The CDR3 sequence is CASSSLAGSSYNEQFF. The CDR3 DNA reads as TGTGCCAGCAGTTCGCTAGCGGGGAGCTCCTACAATGAGCAGTTCTTC. The gene calls are TRBV6-5 and TRBJ2-1; TRBD2 agrees at 9 bases. J was trimmed by 0 bases and V by 4 bases; bases with no gene match: 4. From germline, CDR1 is MNHEY and CDR2 SVGAGI. This CDR3 is 16 amino acids long.

This clone was recorded a few times. This rearrangement joins TRBV27 to TRBJ1-1, with TRBD1 matching over 7 bases. V trimming: 6 bases; J trimming: 1 base; junction bases outside the gene matches: 5. The CDR3 contains 14 residues. From germline, CDR1 is MNHEY and CDR2 SMNVEV (reference sequence). For the CDR3, the DNA is TGTGCCAGCAGCCCCGGGACAGCGAACACTGAAGCTTTCTTT. Its protein is CASSPGTANTEAFF.

CDR3 amino acids: CASSGTGIGYTF. The DNA of the CDR3 is TGCGCCAGCAGCGGGACAGGGATAGGCTACACCTTC. V usage is TRBV5-1 and J usage is TRBJ1-2, with 9 bases fitting TRBD1. The CDR3 consists of 12 residues. Germline assignment: CDR1 SGHRS and CDR2 YFSETQ. J lost 8 bases, V lost 4 bases, and 3 bases had no gene match.

The V gene is TRBV3-1 (or the pseudogene TRBV3-2), the J gene TRBJ1-2; D call uncertain. CDR3 length equals 14 residues. Trimming took off 4 bases at V and 0 bases at J, with 9 bases between the two ends. CDR1 is LGHDT and CDR2 is YNNKEL in the germline V gene (reference sequence). The CDR3 coding sequence is TGTGCCAGCAGCCCGAGGGCCTCTAACTATGGCTACACCTTC. Protein sequence: CASSPRASNYGYTF.

This clone occurred once. The chain uses TRBV6-5 and TRBJ2-7; D perhaps matches TRBD2 (6 bases). This CDR3 is 15 amino acids long. Trimming stripped 6 bases from V and 3 bases from J, with 18 bases between. The germline gives CDR1 MNHEY, CDR2 SVGAGI. CDR3 residues: CASSPVQGGNYEQYF. DNA of the CDR3: TGTGCCAGCAGCCCCGTGCAGGGAGGAAACTACGAGCAGTACTTC.

J is TRBJ2-6 and V is TRBV11-2; a possible D gene is TRBD1 (5 bases). V was cut by 2 bases and J by 3 bases, with 11 bases left in between. The CDR3 is 16 amino acids. Germline CDR1 reads SGHAT; CDR2 reads FQNNGV. In DNA, the CDR3 is TGTGCCAGCAGCTTACCCAGGGTGTTTGGGGCCAACGTCCTGACTTTC. It codes for CASSLPRVFGANVLTF. Full variable domain (outside the CDR3, taken from reference TRBV11-2 and TRBJ2-6): EAGVAQSPRYKIIEKRQSVAFWCNPISGHATLYWYQQILGQGPKLLIQFQNNGVVDDSQLPKDRFSAERLKGVDSTLKIQPAKLEDSAVYLCASSLPRVFGANVLTFGAGSRLTVL.